This T cell receptor (beta chain) appears in the sequencing data of a study of blood T cell repertoires in COVID-19. Study-wide context: The origin of the acute and convalescent COVID-19 samples was the United States, Italy and Spain.

CDR1 and CDR2 (germline): LNHDA, SQIVND (reference sequence). There are 14 residues in the CDR3. V was cut by 2 bases and J by 5 bases, with 10 bases left in between. Methods used by the authors: Cell counts per sample came from amplifying reference gene primers. Only in-frame clones appear in the TCRdb table, and some are missing; sequencing was by immunoSEQ multiplex PCR. Clone size and the V and J calls come from that table; the DNA yielded D and trimming. The sample has 130,000 or so clones, roughly 90% seen once. This clone was seen a single time. This chain joins TRBV19 and TRBJ2-1; no firm D call. The sample taken for sequencing was peripheral blood. This receptor was identified in a man in his sixties with COVID-19, enrolled during active disease. In DNA, the CDR3 is TGTGCCAGTAGTATAAGGTCTACTAACAATGAGCAGTTCTTC. This sequence encodes CASSIRSTNNEQFF.